The present TCR beta chain was sequenced within a study of blood T cell repertoires in COVID-19. Overall study context: In each case, the material was cDNA or gDNA derived from T cells, B-cell-depleted T cells, or PBMCs.

The table came from immunoSEQ multiplex PCR; TCRdb's copy has only in-frame clones and leaves some out. The sample lists some 200,000 clones, approximately 80% occurring once. The CDR3 spans 13 residues. V shed 6 bases and J 8 bases; nucleotides not matched to a gene: 8. Per germline, CDR1 MNHEY and CDR2 SMNVEV (reference sequence). The sequence was collected from a woman older than 75 with COVID-19, enrolled during active disease. The chain employs TRBV27 and TRBJ2-7; 9 bases line up with TRBD1. Sequenced material: peripheral blood. The CDR3 sequence is CASRLTTGGKQYV. Here the CDR3 DNA reads TGTGCCAGCAGACTAACCACAGGGGGCAAGCAGTACGTC.